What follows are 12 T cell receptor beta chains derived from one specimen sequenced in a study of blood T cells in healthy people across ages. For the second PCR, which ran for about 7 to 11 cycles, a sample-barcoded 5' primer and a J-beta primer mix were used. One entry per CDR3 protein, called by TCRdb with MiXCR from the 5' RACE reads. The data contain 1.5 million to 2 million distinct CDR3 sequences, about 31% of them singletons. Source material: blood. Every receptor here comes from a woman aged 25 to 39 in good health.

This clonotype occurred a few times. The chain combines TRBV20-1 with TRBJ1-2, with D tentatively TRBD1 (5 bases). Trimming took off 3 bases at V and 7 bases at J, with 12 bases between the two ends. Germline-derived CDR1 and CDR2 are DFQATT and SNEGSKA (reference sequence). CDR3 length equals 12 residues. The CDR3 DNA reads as TGCAGTGCTAGTGAAGGGGCTAGTGGCTACACCTTC. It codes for CSASEGASGYTF.

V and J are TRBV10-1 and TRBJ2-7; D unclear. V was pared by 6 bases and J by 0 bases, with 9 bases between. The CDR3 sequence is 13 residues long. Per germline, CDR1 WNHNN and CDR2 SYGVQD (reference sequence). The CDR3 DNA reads TGCGCCAGCAGCAAGGGTCACTCCTACGAGCAGTACTTC. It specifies CASSKGHSYEQYF.

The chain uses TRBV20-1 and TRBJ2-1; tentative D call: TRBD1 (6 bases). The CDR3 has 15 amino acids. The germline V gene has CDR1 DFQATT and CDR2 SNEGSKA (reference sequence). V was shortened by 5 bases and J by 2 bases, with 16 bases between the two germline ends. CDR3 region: CSARPSGTPYNEQFF. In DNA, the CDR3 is TGCAGTGCTCGCCCCTCAGGGACACCCTACAATGAGCAGTTCTTC.

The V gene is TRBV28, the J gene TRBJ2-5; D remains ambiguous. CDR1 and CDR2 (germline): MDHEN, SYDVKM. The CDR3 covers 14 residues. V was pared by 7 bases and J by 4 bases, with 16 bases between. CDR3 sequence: CASNMMGPGETQYF. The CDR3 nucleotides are TGTGCCAGCAACATGATGGGCCCGGGAGAGACCCAGTACTTC.

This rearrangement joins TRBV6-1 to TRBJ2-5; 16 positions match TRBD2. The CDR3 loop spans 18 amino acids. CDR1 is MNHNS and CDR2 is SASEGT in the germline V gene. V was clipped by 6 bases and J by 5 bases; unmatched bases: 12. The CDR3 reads CASRPTPGLAGGQETQYF. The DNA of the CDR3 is TGTGCCAGCAGGCCCACTCCGGGACTAGCGGGAGGGCAGGAGACCCAGTACTTC.

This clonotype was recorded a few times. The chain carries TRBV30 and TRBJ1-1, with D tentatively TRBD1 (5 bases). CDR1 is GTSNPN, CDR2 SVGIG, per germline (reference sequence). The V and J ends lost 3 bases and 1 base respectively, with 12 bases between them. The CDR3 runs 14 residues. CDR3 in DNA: TGTGCCTGGAGGGGACTTTCAGGGAACACTGAAGCTTTCTTT. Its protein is CAWRGLSGNTEAFF.

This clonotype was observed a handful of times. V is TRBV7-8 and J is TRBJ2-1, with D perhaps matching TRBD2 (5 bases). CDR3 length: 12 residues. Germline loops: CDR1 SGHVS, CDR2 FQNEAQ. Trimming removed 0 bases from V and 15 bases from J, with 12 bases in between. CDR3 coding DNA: TGTGCCAGCAGCTTAGCCCAAGGGAGAGGGTTCTTC. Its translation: CASSLAQGRGFF.

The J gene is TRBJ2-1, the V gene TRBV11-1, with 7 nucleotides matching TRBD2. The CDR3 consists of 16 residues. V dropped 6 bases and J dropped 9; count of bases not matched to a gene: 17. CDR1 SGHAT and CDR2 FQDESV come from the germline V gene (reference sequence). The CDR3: CASSLTGGSICREQFF. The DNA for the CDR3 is TGTGCCAGCAGTTTGACCGGGGGGTCTATTTGTCGTGAGCAGTTCTTC.

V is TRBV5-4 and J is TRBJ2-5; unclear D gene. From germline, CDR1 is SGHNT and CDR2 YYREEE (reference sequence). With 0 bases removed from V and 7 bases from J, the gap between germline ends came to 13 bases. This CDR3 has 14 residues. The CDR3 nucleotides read TGTGCCAGCAGCTTGGTGGACGAGCTTGGGACCCAGTACTTC. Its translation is CASSLVDELGTQYF. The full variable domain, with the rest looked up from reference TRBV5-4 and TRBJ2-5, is ETGVTQSPTHLIKTRGQQVTLRCSSQSGHNTVSWYQQALGQGPQFIFQYYREEENGRGNFPPRFSGLQFPNYSSELNVNALELDDSALYLCASSLVDELGTQYFGPGTRLLVL.

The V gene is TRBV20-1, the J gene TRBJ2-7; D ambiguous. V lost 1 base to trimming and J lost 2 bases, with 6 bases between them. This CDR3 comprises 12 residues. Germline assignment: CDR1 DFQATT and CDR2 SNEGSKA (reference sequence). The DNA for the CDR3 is TGCAGTGCTAGAGTCTACCCCTACGAGCAGTACTTC. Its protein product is CSARVYPYEQYF.

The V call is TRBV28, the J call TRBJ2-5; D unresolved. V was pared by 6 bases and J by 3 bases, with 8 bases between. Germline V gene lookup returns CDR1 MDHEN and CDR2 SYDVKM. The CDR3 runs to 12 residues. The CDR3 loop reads CASRSGKETQYF. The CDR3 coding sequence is TGTGCCAGCAGGAGTGGAAAAGAGACCCAGTACTTC.

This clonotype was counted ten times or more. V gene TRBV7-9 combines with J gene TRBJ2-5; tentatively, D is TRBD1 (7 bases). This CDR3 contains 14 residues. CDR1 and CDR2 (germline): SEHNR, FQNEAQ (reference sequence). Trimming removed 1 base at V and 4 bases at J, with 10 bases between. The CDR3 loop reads CASSLVQGGETQYF. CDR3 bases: TGTGCCAGCAGCTTAGTCCAGGGGGGAGAGACCCAGTACTTC.